What follows are 10 T cell receptor beta chains derived from one specimen sequenced in a study of memory CD4+ T cells and cytomegalovirus serostatus. Repertoires were generated with immunoSEQ multiplex PCR, while TCRdb's copy carries only in-frame clones and drops some. The sample includes about 62,000 clones, roughly 76% of them seen just once. Single viable CD3+CD4+CD8-CD45RO+ cells were sorted as the memory CD4+ T cells. Sequencing was carried out using memory CD4+ T cells from blood. These receptors all stem from an adult in good health and CMV-seropositive.

As to this clone: At the DNA level, this CDR3 is encoded by other sequences in the same sample as well. J is TRBJ2-7 and V is TRBV28; D remains unclear. This CDR3 has 13 amino acids. The V gene's germline CDR1 is MDHEN and CDR2 SYDVKM. The ends were cut back, 6 bases at V and 0 bases at J, with 9 bases in the middle. This CDR3 reads CASSSQNSYEQYF. The CDR3 region has the DNA TGTGCCAGCAGCTCCCAAAACTCCTACGAGCAGTACTTC. Full variable domain (outside the CDR3, taken from reference TRBV28 and TRBJ2-7): DVKVTQSSRYLVKRTGEKVFLECVQDMDHENMFWYRQDPGLGLRLIYFSYDVKMKEKGDIPEGYSVSREKKERFSLILESASTNQTSMYLCASSSQNSYEQYFGPGTRLTVT.

The J gene is TRBJ1-1, the V gene TRBV7-4; TRBD1 aligns across 7 bases. This CDR3 has 15 amino acids. The ends lost 4 bases at V and 0 bases at J; junction bases unmatched: 5. Per the germline V gene, CDR1 is SGHVT and CDR2 is SQSDAQ. CDR3 loop: CASSSQGGLNTEAFF. CDR3 in DNA: TGTGCCAGCAGCTCCCAGGGGGGGCTGAACACTGAAGCTTTCTTT.

This clone is medium-sized (0.01 to 0.1%) within its sample. This chain uses TRBV7-3 with TRBJ2-7; D possibly corresponds to TRBD1 (5 bases). Germline V gene lookup returns CDR1 SGHTA and CDR2 FQGTGA. The CDR3 runs to 14 residues. V was clipped by 4 bases and J by 6 bases, with 16 bases between them. The CDR3 spells CASSSSSGAGEQYF. CDR3 DNA sequence: TGTGCCAGCAGCTCGTCGAGTGGGGCTGGCGAGCAGTACTTC.

The genes are TRBV28 and TRBJ1-2; D possibly corresponds to TRBD1 (5 bases). CDR3 size: 14 residues. CDR1 and CDR2 from the germline V gene are MDHEN and SYDVKM. V lost 7 bases to trimming and J lost 8 bases, with 20 bases between them. The DNA for the CDR3 is TGTGCCAGCACCGGAAGTGGGACCGATCAGGGCTACACCTTC. Residues: CASTGSGTDQGYTF.

The genes are TRBV5-1 and TRBJ1-1; a weak D match, TRBD1 (5 bases). The CDR3 has 13 amino acids. Germline CDR1 is SGHRS and CDR2 is YFSETQ. Trimming left V 3 bases short and J 3 bases short, with 9 bases between. For the CDR3, the DNA is TGCGCCAGCAGCTCAGTGGGGGACACTGAAGCTTTCTTT. This codes for CASSSVGDTEAFF.

The chain joins TRBV11-2 to TRBJ2-2; a weak D match, TRBD2 (5 bases). V lost 4 bases and J lost 8, with 11 bases in between. Per the germline V gene, CDR1 is SGHAT and CDR2 is FQNNGV. The CDR3 loop spans 13 amino acids. The CDR3 spells CASSSTRGGELFF. The CDR3 DNA reads as TGTGCCAGCAGCTCCACTAGAGGGGGGGAGCTGTTTTTT.

J is TRBJ2-4 and V is TRBV4-3; D uncertain. This CDR3 has 14 amino acids. Trimming took off 4 bases at V and 0 bases at J, with 7 bases between the two ends. Germline values: CDR1 LGHNA, CDR2 YSLEER. The CDR3 protein is CASSLRGAKNIQYF. The CDR3 nucleotides are TGCGCCAGCAGCCTGCGCGGAGCCAAAAACATTCAGTACTTC.

V and J are TRBV28 and TRBJ1-3; D is possibly TRBD1 (6 bases). CDR3 length: 16 residues. Trimming shortened V by 5 bases and J by 0 bases, and 14 bases separated the two germline ends. Per the germline V gene, CDR1 is MDHEN and CDR2 is SYDVKM. The CDR3 DNA reads as TGTGCCAGCAGTCCATACAGGGTTACCTCTGGAAACACCATATATTTT. It yields the protein CASSPYRVTSGNTIYF.

The gene calls are TRBV7-9 and TRBJ2-7; the D is unclear. The CDR3 length is 12 residues. The ends were cut back, 4 bases at V and 5 bases at J, with 9 bases in the middle. CDR1 and CDR2 (germline): SEHNR, FQNEAQ (reference sequence). The CDR3 is CASSWTADEQYF. The CDR3 DNA follows: TGTGCCAGCAGCTGGACCGCCGACGAGCAGTACTTC.

This chain connects TRBV18 to TRBJ2-1; maybe TRBD1 (5 bases). The germline gives CDR1 KGHSH, CDR2 LQKENI. V lost 3 bases and J lost 5, with 8 bases in between. This CDR3 is built from 13 residues. CDR3 amino acids: CASSPRQNNEQFF. The DNA for the CDR3 is TGTGCCAGCTCACCTCGACAGAACAATGAGCAGTTCTTC.